Shown below are 10 T cell receptor beta chains from a single sample sequenced in a study of beta chain features in type 1 diabetes. Their cognate antigens are unknown. Points from the study as a whole: TCRB CDR3s from Type 1 diabetes patients were moderately but significantly shorter in all four CD4+ subsets.

Sequencing targeted expressed TCRB transcripts, as all isolated RNA had been reverse transcribed. Sequencing was performed with immunoSEQ multiplex PCR; in TCRdb, only in-frame clones are kept and a portion is missing. The data hold 600,000 or so clones, with more than 13% observed a single time. The sequenced material came from naive CD4+ T cells from blood. The source is a man between 18 and 35 years old with type 1 diabetes.

This clone was seen a few times. The chain combines TRBV14 with TRBJ2-3; TRBD2 matches at 10 bases. The CDR3 is made up of 18 amino acids. Germline assignment: CDR1 SGHDN and CDR2 FVKESK. The junction had 16 bases not matched to a gene; V was cut back by 4 bases and J by 6 bases. The CDR3 region is CASSPNSPSSGRVDTQYF. The CDR3 DNA follows: TGTGCCAGCAGCCCCAACTCCCCGTCTAGCGGGAGAGTGGATACGCAGTATTTT.

V gene TRBV6-6 combines with J gene TRBJ1-2, with 7 positions matching TRBD1. This CDR3 has 15 residues. In germline, CDR1 is MNHNY, CDR2 SVGAGI (reference sequence). The trim removed 5 bases at V and 8 bases at J, leaving 14 bases unmatched. The CDR3 here is CASSNNPTGLYGYTF. CDR3 DNA: TGTGCCAGCAGTAACAATCCGACAGGGTTGTACGGCTACACCTTC.

J is TRBJ2-6 and V is TRBV18; D is undetermined. V was cut by 5 bases and J by 0 bases, with 8 bases left in between. This CDR3 has 15 residues. Germline loops: CDR1 KGHSH, CDR2 LQKENI. As DNA, the CDR3 is TGTGCCAGCTCAGCAGGATCCTCTGGGGCCAACGTCCTGACTTTC. Translating it yields CASSAGSSGANVLTF.

The rearrangement uses TRBV9 and TRBJ2-6; tentatively, D is TRBD1 (5 bases). The CDR3 length is 18 residues. V lost 0 bases and J 0 bases, leaving 13 bases between the germline ends. The germline gives CDR1 SGDLS, CDR2 YYNGEE. CDR3 loop: CASSVDPHRPSGANVLTF. The CDR3 DNA sequence: TGTGCCAGCAGCGTAGATCCCCACAGGCCCTCTGGGGCCAACGTCCTGACTTTC.

This chain joins TRBV9 and TRBJ2-7, with a weak D call TRBD2 (5 bases). V was clipped by 0 bases and J by 3 bases, with 13 bases between them. Germline CDR1 is SGDLS and CDR2 is YYNGEE. This CDR3 region has 15 residues. The DNA for the CDR3 is TGTGCCAGCAGCGTAGGACGGCAGGACTTCTACGAGCAGTACTTC. Protein sequence: CASSVGRQDFYEQYF.

The chain carries TRBV28 and TRBJ2-7; TRBD1 might be the D (6 bases). Trimming removed 10 bases from V and 1 base from J, with 11 bases in between. The CDR3 loop spans 12 amino acids. The germline gives CDR1 MDHEN, CDR2 SYDVKM. CDR3 sequence: CATRTESYEQYF. CDR3 in DNA: TGTGCCACCCGGACAGAGTCCTACGAGCAGTACTTC.

This clone was seen a handful of times. The chain uses TRBV25-1 and TRBJ2-7; 12 positions match TRBD2. The CDR3 has 14 amino acids. V shed 7 bases and J 7 bases; nucleotides not matched to a gene: 8. Germline-derived CDR1 and CDR2 are MGHDK and SYGVNS. CDR3 coding DNA: TGTGCCAGCAAGACTAGCGGGAGCCCGAGGGAGCAGTACTTC. Translation gives CASKTSGSPREQYF.

This clone was counted a few times. This sequence joins TRBV18 and TRBJ2-3; possible D gene TRBD2, 6 bases. The CDR3 length is 13 residues. The germline V gene encodes CDR1 KGHSH and CDR2 LQKENI. With 11 bases removed from V and 2 bases from J, the gap between germline ends came to 14 bases. The CDR3 bases are TGTGCCGACCGGGGAGGAGACACAGATACGCAGTATTTT. Its translation is CADRGGDTDTQYF.

J is TRBJ2-1 and V is TRBV30; 9 positions agree with TRBD1. After removal of 3 bases from V and 9 bases from J, the junction contained 9 bases not matched to a gene. The germline CDR1 and CDR2 sequences are GTSNPN and SVGIG (reference sequence). The CDR3 loop spans 14 amino acids. CDR3 region: CAWSWDRAVGEQFF. The CDR3 DNA is TGTGCCTGGAGCTGGGACAGGGCGGTGGGTGAGCAGTTCTTC.

This sequence joins TRBV30 and TRBJ2-7, with D hard to call. Germline V lookup: CDR1 GTSNPN, CDR2 SVGIG (reference sequence). CDR3 length equals 12 residues. The V gene lost 0 bases and the J gene lost 6 bases, with 9 bases spanning the gap. CDR3: CAWSVFGSEQYF. The CDR3 region has the DNA TGTGCCTGGAGTGTCTTCGGTTCCGAGCAGTACTTC.